This TCR beta chain was captured in a study of cytomegalovirus exposure and HLA in healthy donors. This CDR3 is 13 amino acids long. The germline V gene encodes CDR1 MNHEY and CDR2 SVGAGI. Deletions cut 6 bases from V and 4 bases from J, with 10 bases between. 13 Jbeta primers and 60 Vbeta primers were used for the PCR. Produced via immunoSEQ multiplex PCR; TCRdb's table is partial and in-frame only. The table shows roughly 70,000 clones, with 70% to 75% occurring only once. This TCR derives from a human donor in good health. The sequenced sample consisted of PBMCs. V and J are TRBV6-5 and TRBJ1-5; D is ambiguous. CDR3 amino acids: CASSETENQPQHF. The CDR3, as DNA: TGTGCCAGCAGCGAGACTGAGAATCAGCCCCAGCATTTT.